Given below is one T cell receptor beta chain in context. This clonotype was seen ten or more times. Its antigen remains undetermined. No qualities accompany the bases; no much larger clone lies one base away. cDNA was synthesized by template-switch 5'RACE using a primer carrying a 10-nucleotide random unique molecular identifier by which each TCR transcript was tagged. Every sequencing run yielded over 190 million TCR-beta sequences covering 15-18 subjects. The RNeasy kit was used to extract total RNA. The KAPA Real-time Library Amplification kit was used to amplify TCR-beta VDJ regions with primers targeting the TCR constant region and the 5'RACE anchor. Sample indexes and Illumina adaptors were added in a first PCR, after which library yield was increased in a second PCR. After purification with Ampure beads, the TCR product of roughly 650 bp was size-selected on a 2% E-gel SizeSelection system. Library quality was checked on a Bioanalyzer, concentration was measured with Qubit, and libraries were quantified with the Kapa Library Quantification kit before pooling. An Illumina HiSeq 2500 was used to sequence the libraries paired-end at 2 x 150 bp. To increase sequence diversity, 25-30% phiX was spiked into each library pool. The authors processed their data as follows. Quality-filtered reads were processed with the UMI-based MiGEC pipeline, which removed over 75% of raw TCR sequences during error correction. VDJ genes were aligned to IMGT germline references, and clonotypes were defined by unique CDR3 amino acid sequence plus V-J genes. Clonal expansion, Shannon diversity, and CDR3 relatedness (CalcPairwiseDistances, ClusterSamples) were evaluated with VDJtools, and phylogenetic trees were built with CLCbio workbench. Expanded clones were defined as having at least 8 unique UMIs, based on coefficient-of-variation modelling across technical triplicates. The public reads were quality trimmed at Q25 with fastp and then assembled into clones with MiXCR by TCRdb, keeping productive beta chains. Each entry merges the rows of one CDR3 protein and shows their most common DNA and genes. The V and J calls, along with clone size, are taken from TCRdb and not from the paper's own processing. Within this sample are under 60,000 distinct CDR3 sequences, with more than 20% of them counted one time only. The ten largest clones represent 20% to 25% of the sample.

Measured from the cysteine to the phenylalanine, the CDR3 is 17 residues long. The read is trimmed to its CDR3 DNA, 51 bases read in frame from base 1. Relative to germline, V is 4 bases shorter and J is 2 bases shorter, with 20 bases between their ends. In the germline V gene (reference sequence), CDR1 corresponds to SGHKS and CDR2 to YYEKEE. This sample stems from a study of neurological immune-mediated disorders (dated by TCRdb to about 2019). Study-wide context: Peripheral blood TCR-beta repertoires from HTLV-I-associated myelopathy (HAM/TSP) patients, multiple sclerosis patients and healthy controls were compared by UMI-based sequencing. The cohort comprised some 71 subjects: around 15 HAM/TSP patients, 35 or so multiple sclerosis patients and around 20 healthy controls. Longitudinal samples, technical triplicates and paired sorted CD4+ and CD8+ T-cell subsets, alongside PBMC samples, were included among the 90 to 130 TCR-beta libraries. Points the paper makes about the study in general: No identical CDR3 amino acid sequences were found to be shared among expanded clones across subjects, suggesting that TCR-beta repertoires were private in all groups. TCR clonal expansion was highest in HAM/TSP patients and lowest in MS patients, with MS patients falling below even healthy controls.

The healthy controls were volunteers from blood banks in Maryland, USA. Unsorted PBMC libraries were generated from 2 million PBMCs stored in RNAlater at -80 °C until RNA extraction. Peripheral blood was subjected to Ficoll-Hypaque density gradient centrifugation to isolate PBMCs, which were then cryopreserved in liquid nitrogen. This chain joins TRBV5-5 to TRBJ2-3; D gene: possibly TRBD1, on 6 matching bases. This TCR was sampled from a woman between 70 and 85 years old in good health. The source material was PBMCs. The CDR3 reads CASSPPLQGTTTDTQYF. The sequence in DNA is TGTGCCAGCAGCCCCCCCCTCCAGGGGACAACCACAGATACGCAGTATTTT.